This TCR beta chain was observed in a study of T cells after somatic rescue of genetic block. The ends were cut back, 6 bases at V and 6 bases at J, with 14 bases in the middle. The CDR3 contains 14 residues. From germline, CDR1 is ENHRY and CDR2 SYGVKD. The assay was immunoSEQ multiplex PCR, and TCRdb's table has in-frame clones only and misses some. The data show under 150,000 clones, under 95% seen once. V gene TRBV10-3 combines with J gene TRBJ2-2, with a weak D call TRBD1 (6 bases). The sequence was obtained from a woman under 30. Input material: peripheral blood mononuclear cells (PBMCs). The CDR3 nucleotides read TGTGCCATCAGGGAACAACAGGGATCCGGGGAGCTGTTTTTT. Translating it yields CAIREQQGSGELFF.